The 23 T cell receptor beta chains in this list originate from one sample, sequenced in a study of blood T cell repertoires in COVID-19. Profiling relied on immunoSEQ multiplex PCR, and the TCRdb table lists in-frame clones only, not all of them. Of hundreds of thousands of clones listed, 65% to 90% are singletons. The sequenced sample consisted of peripheral blood. Source of these receptors: a human donor in a cohort sampled during active COVID-19.

The CDR3 region is CASSLEGANGYTF. The CDR3 DNA follows: TGTGCCAGCAGCTTAGAGGGAGCCAATGGCTACACCTTC. V is TRBV7-2 and J is TRBJ1-2; D remains ambiguous. Between the trimmed V and J ends, which lost 1 base and 6 bases, there was a span of 9 bases. The germline V gene encodes CDR1 SGHTA and CDR2 FQGNSA. The CDR3 covers 13 residues.

V is TRBV14 and J is TRBJ1-2; D might be TRBD1 (6 bases). CDR1 is SGHDN and CDR2 is FVKESK in the germline V gene. Deletions cut 4 bases from V and 4 bases from J, with 13 bases between. The CDR3 spans 14 residues. The CDR3 loop reads CASSPRGHTYGYTF. The CDR3 bases are TGTGCCAGCAGCCCGAGGGGACACACCTATGGCTACACCTTC.

The chain joins TRBV29-1 to TRBJ1-1; D gene unclear. This CDR3 region has 14 residues. The V and J ends lost 4 bases and 0 bases respectively, with 12 bases between them. The germline CDR1 and CDR2 sequences are SQVTM and ANQGSEA. The CDR3 bases are TGCAGCGTTGGAGGTCTACTTATGAACACTGAAGCTTTCTTT. As protein: CSVGGLLMNTEAFF.

The chain is built from TRBV19 and TRBJ1-1; 10 bases are a match to TRBD1. In germline, CDR1 is LNHDA, CDR2 SQIVND (reference sequence). CDR3 size: 15 residues. With 11 bases clipped from V and 6 bases from J, the junction kept 15 bases outside the gene matches. This CDR3 is CACSRDRGSPAEAFF. The CDR3 DNA reads as TGTGCCTGCTCCCGGGACAGGGGAAGTCCTGCTGAAGCTTTCTTT.

The V and J genes are TRBV5-1 and TRBJ1-4, with D perhaps TRBD1 (6 bases). This CDR3 region has 15 residues. Germline assignment: CDR1 SGHRS and CDR2 YFSETQ. V shed 4 bases and J shed 5 bases, with 15 bases lying between them. CDR3 nucleotides: TGCGCCAGCAGCCGCACAGGACAGTTAAATGAAAAACTGTTTTTT. Its protein is CASSRTGQLNEKLFF.

The V and J genes are TRBV30 and TRBJ2-1; 8 nucleotides align to TRBD2. The trim removed 4 bases at V and 1 base at J, leaving 6 bases unmatched. The CDR3 has 15 amino acids. Looked up from germline, CDR1 is GTSNPN and CDR2 is SVGIG (reference sequence). CDR3 amino acids: CAWNSGLGSYNEQFF. CDR3 nucleotides: TGTGCCTGGAACTCGGGACTAGGATCCTACAATGAGCAGTTCTTC.

The V call is TRBV19, the J call TRBJ1-4; 9 nucleotides agree with TRBD1. Germline assignment: CDR1 LNHDA and CDR2 SQIVND (reference sequence). The ends lost 5 bases at V and 7 bases at J; junction bases unmatched: 11. This CDR3 region has 16 residues. CDR3 in amino acids: CASSRTGEVVVEKLFF. The CDR3 DNA reads TGTGCCAGTAGTCGGACAGGGGAGGTCGTGGTTGAAAAACTGTTTTTT.

This rearrangement joins TRBV12-3 or TRBV12-4 to TRBJ1-2, with D tentatively TRBD1 (5 bases). This CDR3 is built from 13 residues. V lost 3 bases and J 3 bases, leaving 8 bases between the germline ends. The CDR3 region is CASSLQGHYGYTF. The CDR3 DNA reads as TGTGCCAGCAGTTTGCAGGGCCACTATGGCTACACCTTC.

The rearrangement joins TRBV6-5 to TRBJ1-1; TRBD1 matches 7 bases. This CDR3 region has 12 residues. Per germline, CDR1 MNHEY and CDR2 SVGAGI. The ends lost 6 bases at V and 8 bases at J; junction bases unmatched: 6. CDR3 sequence (DNA): TGTGCCAGCAGACAGGGGACGAGCGAAGCTTTCTTT. Translated: CASRQGTSEAFF.

The chain joins TRBV4-1 to TRBJ2-7, with 13 positions matching TRBD2. The CDR3 has 16 amino acids. Germline CDR1 reads MGHRA; CDR2 reads YSYEKL. J gave up 0 bases and V 5 bases, and 4 bases lay outside the gene matches. As DNA, the CDR3 is TGCGCCAGCAGCTCAGGGACTAGCGGGGACTCCTACGAGCAGTACTTC. Encoded protein: CASSSGTSGDSYEQYF.

The chain joins TRBV5-1 to TRBJ1-2, with 9 bases identical to TRBD1. Trimming cost V 3 bases and J 6 bases; bases outside gene matches: 9. This CDR3 has 15 residues. Germline CDR1 SGHRS, CDR2 YFSETQ. This CDR3 reads CASSSTGTGSDGYTF. CDR3 nucleotides: TGCGCCAGCAGCTCAACCGGGACAGGGAGTGATGGCTACACCTTC.

This chain uses TRBV19 with TRBJ2-5; TRBD1 agrees at 12 bases. Trimming at V came to 4 bases and at J to 7 bases, leaving 7 bases not matched to a gene. This CDR3 region has 15 residues. Per the germline V gene, CDR1 is LNHDA and CDR2 is SQIVND (reference sequence). The CDR3, as DNA: TGTGCCAGTAGTAGGGGACAGGGGGCTGTAGGGACCCAGTACTTC. It specifies CASSRGQGAVGTQYF.

The rearrangement joins TRBV12-5 to TRBJ1-5; 8 nucleotides agree with TRBD1. Per the germline V gene, CDR1 is LGHNT and CDR2 is FRNRAP. The CDR3 sequence is 14 residues long. Trimming took 4 bases from V and 6 from J; bases not matched to a gene: 5. CDR3 amino acids: CASGSDREIQPQHF. The CDR3 bases are TGTGCTAGTGGTTCGGACAGGGAGATTCAGCCCCAGCATTTT. Using reference TRBV12-5 and TRBJ1-5 for the parts outside the CDR3, the full variable domain is DARVTQTPRHKVTEMGQEVTMRCQPILGHNTVFWYRQTMMQGLELLAYFRNRAPLDDSGMPKDRFSAEMPDATLATLKIQPSEPRDSAVYFCASGSDREIQPQHFGDGTRLSIL.

This clone appeared once. The chain is built from TRBV9 and TRBJ1-4; no clear D. Germline V gives CDR1 SGDLS, CDR2 YYNGEE. This CDR3 has 13 residues. V was clipped by 4 bases and J by 5 bases, with 9 bases between them. DNA of the CDR3: TGTGCCAGCAGCAAACGGAGGAATGAAAAACTGTTTTTT. Translated: CASSKRRNEKLFF.

This chain links TRBV29-1 with TRBJ1-1; 8 bases are shared with TRBD1. The V gene's germline CDR1 is SQVTM and CDR2 ANQGSEA. The length of the CDR3 is 11 residues. The ends lost 6 bases at V and 8 bases at J; junction bases unmatched: 5. CDR3 sequence: CSVPGQGEAFF. The CDR3, as DNA: TGCAGCGTCCCTGGACAGGGAGAAGCTTTCTTT.

This clone was counted only a few times. The CDR3 nucleotides are TGTGCCAGTAGTATGGGACTAGCGGTGGGGGAGACCCAGTACTTC. Residues: CASSMGLAVGETQYF. The chain employs TRBV19 and TRBJ2-5; 11 positions match TRBD2. From germline, CDR1 is LNHDA and CDR2 SQIVND (reference sequence). The CDR3 spans 15 residues. Trimming took 3 bases from V and 5 from J; bases not matched to a gene: 5.

The CDR3 DNA reads as TGTGCCAGCAGCTTAAAAACAGCAAATAGCAATCAGCCCCAGCATTTT. Its translation is CASSLKTANSNQPQHF. This sequence joins TRBV7-9 and TRBJ1-5; unclear D gene. CDR1 and CDR2 from the germline V gene are SEHNR and FQNEAQ (reference sequence). The CDR3 has 16 residues. Trimming removed 2 bases at V and 0 bases at J, with 11 bases between. The variable domain in full, with the rest retrieved from reference TRBV7-9 and TRBJ1-5, is DTGVSQNPRHKITKRGQNVTFRCDPISEHNRLYWYRQTLGQGPEFLTYFQNEAQLEKSRLLSDRFSAERPKGSFSTLEIQRTEQGDSAMYLCASSLKTANSNQPQHFGDGTRLSIL.

The gene calls are TRBV3-1 (or the pseudogene TRBV3-2) and TRBJ1-2; maybe TRBD1 (6 bases). Germline V gene sequence: CDR1 LGHDT, CDR2 YNNKEL (reference sequence). The CDR3 loop spans 12 amino acids. V lost 4 bases, J lost 7 bases, and 10 bases lay in between. The CDR3 spells CASSPGQSGYTF. DNA of the CDR3: TGTGCCAGCAGCCCCGGACAGAGTGGCTACACCTTC.

Only a few counts were recorded for this clone. The chain recombines TRBV3-1 (or the pseudogene TRBV3-2) with TRBJ1-2, with a weak D call TRBD1 (5 bases). This CDR3 comprises 13 residues. V was pared by 4 bases and J by 4 bases, with 10 bases between. The germline gives CDR1 LGHDT, CDR2 YNNKEL (reference sequence). The CDR3 DNA sequence: TGTGCCAGCAGCCGCGGACAACTCTATGGCTACACCTTC. Protein: CASSRGQLYGYTF.

CDR3 in DNA: TGTGCCACCAGTCTAGGGGGACAGGGTGCAGATACGCAGTATTTT. Amino acids: CATSLGGQGADTQYF. This chain links TRBV24-1 with TRBJ2-3; TRBD1 matches at 9 bases. This CDR3 comprises 15 residues. The V and J ends lost 6 bases and 4 bases, in that order; junction bases with no gene match: 7. Germline V gives CDR1 KGHDR, CDR2 SFDVKD.

The J gene is TRBJ1-1, the V gene TRBV14, with D possibly matching TRBD1 (5 bases). The germline CDR1 and CDR2 sequences are SGHDN and FVKESK. V shed 4 bases and J shed 5 bases, with 14 bases lying between them. The CDR3 runs 14 residues. CDR3 loop: CASSPSSRVTEAFF. The CDR3 DNA follows: TGTGCCAGCAGCCCTTCTTCCAGGGTTACTGAAGCTTTCTTT.

As concerns this clone: Different DNA sequences within this sample yield the same CDR3. The rearrangement uses TRBV20-1 and TRBJ2-1; tentative D call: TRBD2 (5 bases). The germline V and J ends were trimmed by 3 bases and 0 bases, with 9 bases remaining between them. Germline loops: CDR1 DFQATT, CDR2 SNEGSKA (reference sequence). The CDR3 has 14 amino acids. CDR3 coding DNA: TGCAGTGCTAGTAGAGGGTTCTCCTACAATGAGCAGTTCTTC. Translated, it gives CSASRGFSYNEQFF.

This clone was found a few times. V usage is TRBV11-2 and J usage is TRBJ1-2; D not resolved. Germline values: CDR1 SGHAT, CDR2 FQNNGV. The CDR3 is 14 amino acids. Trimming took 5 bases from V and 5 from J, leaving 15 bases between them. CDR3 in amino acids: CASSPWALPYGYTF. The CDR3, as DNA: TGTGCCAGCAGCCCCTGGGCACTCCCGTATGGCTACACCTTC.